This TCR beta chain was captured in a study of shared clonotypes between healthy human individuals. Repertoires were generated with immunoSEQ multiplex PCR, while TCRdb's copy carries only in-frame clones and drops some. The repertoire holds about 2.1 million clones, approximately 94% seen once, with 1.7% in the top ten. Positively selected for CCR7, the CD45RO-negative cells used as naive CD8 cells excluded terminally differentiated effector memory CD45RA+ cells. Regarding this clone: The sample has other DNA sequences that encode this CDR3 too.

The TCR originated in a man aged 18-30 years in good health. Some clones in this sample may be carry-over from other donors' samples. The specimen was naive CD8+ T cells from PBMCs.

CDR3 sequence reads: CASSWGLHYEQYF. CDR3 nucleotides: TGTGCCAGCAGTTGGGGTCTTCACTACGAGCAGTACTTC. The chain recombines TRBV27 with TRBJ2-7, with no clear D. This CDR3 comprises 13 residues. CDR1 is MNHEY, CDR2 SMNVEV, per germline (reference sequence). V was pared by 4 bases and J by 3 bases, with 10 bases between.